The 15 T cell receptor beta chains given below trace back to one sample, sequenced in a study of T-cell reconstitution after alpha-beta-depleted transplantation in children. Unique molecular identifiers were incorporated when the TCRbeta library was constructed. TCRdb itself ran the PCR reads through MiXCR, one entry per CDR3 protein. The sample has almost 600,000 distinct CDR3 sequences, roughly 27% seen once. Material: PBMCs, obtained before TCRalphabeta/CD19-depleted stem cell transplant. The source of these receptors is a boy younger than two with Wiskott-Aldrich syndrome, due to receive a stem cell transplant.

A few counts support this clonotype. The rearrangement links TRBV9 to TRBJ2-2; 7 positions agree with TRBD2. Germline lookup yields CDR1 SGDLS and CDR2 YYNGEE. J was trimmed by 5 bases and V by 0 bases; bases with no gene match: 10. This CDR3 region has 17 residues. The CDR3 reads CASSVALERDWTGELFF. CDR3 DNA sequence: TGTGCCAGCAGCGTAGCTCTGGAGCGGGACTGGACCGGGGAGCTGTTTTTT.

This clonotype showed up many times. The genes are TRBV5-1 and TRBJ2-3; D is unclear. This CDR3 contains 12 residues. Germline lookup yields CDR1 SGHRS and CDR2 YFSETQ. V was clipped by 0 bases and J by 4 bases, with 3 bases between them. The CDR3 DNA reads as TGCGCCAGCAGCTTGGACTCAGATACGCAGTATTTT. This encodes CASSLDSDTQYF. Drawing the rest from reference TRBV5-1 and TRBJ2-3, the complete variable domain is KAGVTQTPRYLIKTRGQQVTLSCSPISGHRSVSWYQQTPGQGLQFLFEYFSETQRNKGNFPGRFSGRQFSNSRSEMNVSTLELGDSALYLCASSLDSDTQYFGPGTRLTVL.

The CDR3 sequence: CSASVSSGNTIYF. The CDR3 bases are TGCAGTGCTAGCGTTAGCTCTGGAAACACCATATATTTT. The J gene is TRBJ1-3, the V gene TRBV20-1; D is undetermined. The germline V and J ends were trimmed by 3 bases and 0 bases, with 6 bases remaining between them. Germline V gene data show CDR1 as DFQATT and CDR2 as SNEGSKA (reference sequence). The CDR3 contains 13 residues.

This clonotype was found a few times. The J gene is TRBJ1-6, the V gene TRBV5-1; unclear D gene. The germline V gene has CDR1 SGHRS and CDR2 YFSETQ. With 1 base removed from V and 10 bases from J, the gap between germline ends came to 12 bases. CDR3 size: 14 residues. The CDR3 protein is CASSLKAGGSPLHF. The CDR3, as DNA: TGCGCCAGCAGCTTGAAGGCAGGAGGGTCACCCCTCCACTTT.

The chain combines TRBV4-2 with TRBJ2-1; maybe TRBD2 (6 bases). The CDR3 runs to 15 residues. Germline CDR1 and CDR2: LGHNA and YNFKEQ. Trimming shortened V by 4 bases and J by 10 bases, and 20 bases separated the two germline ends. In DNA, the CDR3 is TGTGCCAGCAGCCCCCATATTCGGGAGCGGAAGGAGCAGTTCTTC. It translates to CASSPHIRERKEQFF.

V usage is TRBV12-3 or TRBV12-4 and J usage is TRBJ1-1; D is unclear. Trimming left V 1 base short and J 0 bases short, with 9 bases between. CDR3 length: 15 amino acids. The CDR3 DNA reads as TGTGCCAGCAGTTTAGGCAGGATTTTGAACACTGAAGCTTTCTTT. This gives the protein CASSLGRILNTEAFF.

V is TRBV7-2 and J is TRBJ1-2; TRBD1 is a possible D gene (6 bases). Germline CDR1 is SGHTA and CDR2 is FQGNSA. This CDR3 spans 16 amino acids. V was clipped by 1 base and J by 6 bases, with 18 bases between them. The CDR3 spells CASSLGLKGGLDGYTF. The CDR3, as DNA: TGTGCCAGCAGCTTAGGGTTGAAGGGGGGTTTAGATGGCTACACCTTC. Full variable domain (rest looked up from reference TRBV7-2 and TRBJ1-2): GAGVSQSPSNKVTEKGKDVELRCDPISGHTALYWYRQSLGQGLEFLIYFQGNSAPDKSGLPSDRFSAERTGGSVSTLTIQRTQQEDSAVYLCASSLGLKGGLDGYTFGSGTRLTVV.

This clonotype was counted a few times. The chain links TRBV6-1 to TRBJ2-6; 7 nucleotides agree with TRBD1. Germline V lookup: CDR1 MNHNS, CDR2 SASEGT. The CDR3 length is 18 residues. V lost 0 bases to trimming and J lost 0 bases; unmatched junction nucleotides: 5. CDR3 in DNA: TGTGCCAGCAGTGAAGCCCGGGACAGAACCTCTGGGGCCAACGTCCTGACTTTC. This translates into CASSEARDRTSGANVLTF.

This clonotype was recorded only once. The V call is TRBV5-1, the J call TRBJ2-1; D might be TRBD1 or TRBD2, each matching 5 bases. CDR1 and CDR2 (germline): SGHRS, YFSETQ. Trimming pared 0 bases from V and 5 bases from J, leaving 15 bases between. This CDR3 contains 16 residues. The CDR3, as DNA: TGCGCCAGCAGCTTGGGTTTGAGGGGCCCCAACAATGAGCAGTTCTTC. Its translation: CASSLGLRGPNNEQFF.

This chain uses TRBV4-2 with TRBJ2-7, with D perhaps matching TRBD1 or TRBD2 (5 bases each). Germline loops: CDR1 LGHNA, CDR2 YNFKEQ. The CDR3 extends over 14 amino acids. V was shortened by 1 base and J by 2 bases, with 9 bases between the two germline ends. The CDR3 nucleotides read TGTGCCAGCAGCCAAGGGGGACGGACCTACGAGCAGTACTTC. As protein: CASSQGGRTYEQYF.

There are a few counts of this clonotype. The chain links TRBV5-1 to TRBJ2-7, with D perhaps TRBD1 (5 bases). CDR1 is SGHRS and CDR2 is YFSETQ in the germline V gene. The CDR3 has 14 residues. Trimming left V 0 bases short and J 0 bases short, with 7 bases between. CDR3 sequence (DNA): TGCGCCAGCAGCTTGGTGACAGCCTCCTACGAGCAGTACTTC. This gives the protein CASSLVTASYEQYF.

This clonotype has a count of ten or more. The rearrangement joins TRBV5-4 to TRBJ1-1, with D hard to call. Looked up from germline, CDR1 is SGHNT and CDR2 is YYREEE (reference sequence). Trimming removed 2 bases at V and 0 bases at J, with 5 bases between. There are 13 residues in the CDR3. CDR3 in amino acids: CASSFWLNTEAFF. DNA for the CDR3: TGTGCCAGCAGCTTTTGGCTGAACACTGAAGCTTTCTTT.

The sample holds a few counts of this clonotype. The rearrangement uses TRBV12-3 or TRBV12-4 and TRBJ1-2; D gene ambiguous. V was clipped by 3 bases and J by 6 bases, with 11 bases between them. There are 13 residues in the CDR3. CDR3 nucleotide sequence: TGTGCCAGCAGTTTTCTGAGGAGTCATGGCTACACCTTC. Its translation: CASSFLRSHGYTF.

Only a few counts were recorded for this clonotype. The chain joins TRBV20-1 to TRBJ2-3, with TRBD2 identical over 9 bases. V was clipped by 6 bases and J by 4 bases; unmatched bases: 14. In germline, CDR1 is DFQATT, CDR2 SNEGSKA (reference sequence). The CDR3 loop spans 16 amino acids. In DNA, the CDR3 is TGCAGTGCCCCGAGAGCGTCTAGCGGGGCGCCAGATACGCAGTATTTT. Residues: CSAPRASSGAPDTQYF.

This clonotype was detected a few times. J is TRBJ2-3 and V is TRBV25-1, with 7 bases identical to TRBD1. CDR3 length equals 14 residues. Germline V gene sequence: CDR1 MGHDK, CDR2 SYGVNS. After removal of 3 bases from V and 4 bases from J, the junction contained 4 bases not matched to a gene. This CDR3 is CASSEATGADTQYF. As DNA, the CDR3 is TGTGCCAGCAGTGAGGCCACAGGGGCAGATACGCAGTATTTT. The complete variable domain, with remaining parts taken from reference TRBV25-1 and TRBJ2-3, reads EADIYQTPRYLVIGTGKKITLECSQTMGHDKMYWYQQDPGMELHLIHYSYGVNSTEKGDLSSESTVSRIRTEHFPLTLESARPSHTSQYLCASSEATGADTQYFGPGTRLTVL.